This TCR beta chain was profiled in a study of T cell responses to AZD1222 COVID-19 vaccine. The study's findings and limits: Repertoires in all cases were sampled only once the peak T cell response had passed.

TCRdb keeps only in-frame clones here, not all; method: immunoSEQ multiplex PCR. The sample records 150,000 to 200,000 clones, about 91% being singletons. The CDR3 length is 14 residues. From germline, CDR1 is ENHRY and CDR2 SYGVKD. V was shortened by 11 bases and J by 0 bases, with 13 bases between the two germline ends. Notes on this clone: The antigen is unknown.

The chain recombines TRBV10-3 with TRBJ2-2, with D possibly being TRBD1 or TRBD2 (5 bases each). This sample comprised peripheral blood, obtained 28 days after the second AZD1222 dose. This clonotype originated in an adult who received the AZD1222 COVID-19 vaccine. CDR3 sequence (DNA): TGTGCCTCCCAGTCGGGGCCGAACACCGGGGAGCTGTTTTTT. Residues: CASQSGPNTGELFF.